One T cell receptor (beta chain) is described in this entry. Its antigen is not identified. This CDR3 region has 16 residues. Germline loops: CDR1 LGHNA, CDR2 YSLEER. With 0 bases clipped from V and 9 bases from J, the junction kept 8 bases outside the gene matches. These data belong to a study of cytomegalovirus exposure and HLA in healthy donors. General observations from the study: Some TCR beta chains (roughly 150 of them) were listed as cytomegalovirus-associated.

PCR was performed using 60 Vbeta and 13 Jbeta primers. The table came from immunoSEQ multiplex PCR; TCRdb's copy has only in-frame clones and leaves some out. The table lists about 130,000 clones, about 71% of them singletons. Sample: PBMCs. V is TRBV4-3 and J is TRBJ2-1; 10 bases match TRBD2. The clonotype originates from a woman in her fifties or sixties in good health and CMV-seronegative. CDR3 protein: CASSQDPGTSAIEQFF. The CDR3 nucleotides are TGCGCCAGCAGCCAAGACCCCGGGACTAGCGCGATTGAGCAGTTCTTC.